This T cell receptor beta chain originates from a study of cytomegalovirus exposure and HLA in healthy donors. PCR was performed using 60 Vbeta and 13 Jbeta primers. Profiled with immunoSEQ multiplex PCR; TCRdb holds only in-frame clones, not every one. The repertoire shows over 100,000 clones; the top ten hold approximately 1.6%. Germline loops: CDR1 MRHNA, CDR2 SNTAGT. The CDR3 extends over 14 amino acids. Between the trimmed V and J ends, which lost 5 bases and 1 base, there was a span of 10 bases. General study findings and limits: Later, an analysis found that common viral pathogens appeared to be linked with several of the most significant clusters.

To note about this clone: Its antigen is not identified.

This sequence originates from a middle-aged woman in good health and CMV-seropositive. The chain carries TRBV6-4 and TRBJ2-3; D may be TRBD2 (6 bases). The sequenced sample consisted of PBMCs. The CDR3 nucleotides read TGTGCCAGCAGTATATCGGGGGGCACAGATACGCAGTATTTT. It codes for CASSISGGTDTQYF.